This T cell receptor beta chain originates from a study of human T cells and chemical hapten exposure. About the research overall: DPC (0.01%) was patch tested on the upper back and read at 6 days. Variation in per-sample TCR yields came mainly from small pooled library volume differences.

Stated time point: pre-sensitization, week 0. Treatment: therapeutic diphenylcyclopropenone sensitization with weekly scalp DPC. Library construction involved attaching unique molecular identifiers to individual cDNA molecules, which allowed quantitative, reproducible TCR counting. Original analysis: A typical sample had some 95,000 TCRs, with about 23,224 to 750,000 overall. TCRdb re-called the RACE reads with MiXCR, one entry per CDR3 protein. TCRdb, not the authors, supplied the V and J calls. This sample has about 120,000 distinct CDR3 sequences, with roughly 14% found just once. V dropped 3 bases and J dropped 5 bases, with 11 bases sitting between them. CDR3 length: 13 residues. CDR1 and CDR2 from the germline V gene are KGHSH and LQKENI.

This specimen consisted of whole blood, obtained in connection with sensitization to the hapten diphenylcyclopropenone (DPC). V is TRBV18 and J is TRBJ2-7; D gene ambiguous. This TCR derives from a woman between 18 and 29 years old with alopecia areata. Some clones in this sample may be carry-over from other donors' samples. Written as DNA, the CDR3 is TGTGCCAGCTCACCTCTCCGCCTACACGAGCAGTACTTC. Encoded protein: CASSPLRLHEQYF.